A single sample is the source of the 9 T cell receptor beta chains below, sequenced in a study of shared clonotypes between healthy human individuals. Some clones are missing from TCRdb's copy, which holds only in-frame ones; the method was immunoSEQ multiplex PCR. The table records some 1 million clones, around 74% of them present only once. The sample consisted of memory CD4+ T cells sorted from blood. Sample subset: CD45RA-negative fraction. These receptors all stem from a man between 18 and 35 years old in good health.

CDR3 sequence (DNA): TGTGCCAGCAGGGCGGGAGGATCTCAAGATACGCAGTATTTT. Protein sequence: CASRAGGSQDTQYF. The chain links TRBV7-2 to TRBJ2-3; 8 bases match TRBD2. The CDR3 contains 14 residues. V dropped 6 bases and J dropped 5; count of bases not matched to a gene: 7. CDR1 SGHTA and CDR2 FQGNSA come from the germline V gene.

As for this clone: Just one base apart from a much larger clone, this may be a read error. The same CDR3 is also encoded by other DNA sequences in this sample. The chain carries TRBV4-1 and TRBJ2-5; TRBD2 matches 10 bases. The CDR3 runs to 15 residues. V gave up 4 bases and J gave up 2 bases; unmatched junction bases: 4. Germline CDR1 MGHRA, CDR2 YSYEKL. The CDR3 here is CASSPGLAVQETQYF. CDR3 in DNA: TGCGCCAGCAGCCCCGGACTAGCGGTTCAAGAGACCCAGTACTTC.

This rearrangement joins TRBV7-2 to TRBJ2-7, with D tentatively TRBD2 (6 bases). The germline V gene encodes CDR1 SGHTA and CDR2 FQGNSA. This CDR3 has 13 residues. Trimming removed 4 bases from V and 3 bases from J, with 10 bases in between. The CDR3 loop reads CASSSGLYYEQYF. The CDR3 DNA reads TGTGCCAGCAGCTCAGGACTATACTACGAGCAGTACTTC. The entire variable domain, with the rest obtained from reference TRBV7-2 and TRBJ2-7, is as follows: GAGVSQSPSNKVTEKGKDVELRCDPISGHTALYWYRQSLGQGLEFLIYFQGNSAPDKSGLPSDRFSAERTGGSVSTLTIQRTQQEDSAVYLCASSSGLYYEQYFGPGTRLTVT.

This clone was observed a single time. V usage is TRBV5-1 and J usage is TRBJ1-1; D perhaps matches TRBD1 (5 bases). This CDR3 is built from 13 residues. The germline V gene has CDR1 SGHRS and CDR2 YFSETQ. Between the trimmed V and J ends, which lost 5 bases and 3 bases, there was a span of 11 bases. The CDR3 DNA sequence: TGCGCCAGCAGTTCTGAGGGGTACACTGAAGCTTTCTTT. Translating gives CASSSEGYTEAFF.

The V and J genes are TRBV6-5 and TRBJ1-2; D is perhaps TRBD1 (5 bases). Trimming removed 6 bases from V and 0 bases from J, with 8 bases in between. This CDR3 is 13 amino acids long. The germline V gene has CDR1 MNHEY and CDR2 SVGAGI. CDR3 DNA: TGTGCCAGCAGCCAGGGCACTAACTATGGCTACACCTTC. Its protein is CASSQGTNYGYTF.

The genes are TRBV21-1 and TRBJ2-3; the table's D call TRBD1 went unverified against the DNA. TRBV21-1 represents a pseudogene. CDR3 size: 15 residues. The CDR3 reads CASPTPGQSTDTQYF. The CDR3, as DNA: TGTGCCAGCCCAACTCCGGGACAGAGCACAGATACGCAGTATTTT.

The chain is built from TRBV5-1 and TRBJ2-3; tentatively, D is TRBD1 or TRBD2 (5 bases each). This CDR3 region has 15 residues. Trimming took off 2 bases at V and 3 bases at J, with 13 bases between the two ends. CDR1 and CDR2 (germline): SGHRS, YFSETQ. The CDR3 spells CASSLIGGFTDTQYF. The CDR3 nucleotides read TGCGCCAGCAGCTTAATTGGGGGTTTTACAGATACGCAGTATTTT.

This chain links TRBV2 with TRBJ2-2; weak D call: TRBD1 (6 bases). Trimming shortened V by 2 bases and J by 5 bases, and 6 bases separated the two germline ends. The germline gives CDR1 SNHLY, CDR2 FYNNEI. This CDR3 spans 13 amino acids. The CDR3 region has the DNA TGTGCCAGCAGTGAAACAGGGACCGGGGAGCTGTTTTTT. Translated, it gives CASSETGTGELFF.

This chain uses TRBV4-2 with TRBJ1-2, with TRBD1 matching 8 bases. Germline trimming cut 0 bases from V and 5 bases from J; bases unmatched to any gene: 11. This CDR3 has 17 residues. Looked up from germline, CDR1 is LGHNA and CDR2 is YNFKEQ. CDR3 in amino acids: CASSQDLPAQGAYGYTF. The CDR3 DNA is TGTGCCAGCAGCCAAGACCTCCCGGCCCAGGGGGCGTATGGCTACACCTTC.